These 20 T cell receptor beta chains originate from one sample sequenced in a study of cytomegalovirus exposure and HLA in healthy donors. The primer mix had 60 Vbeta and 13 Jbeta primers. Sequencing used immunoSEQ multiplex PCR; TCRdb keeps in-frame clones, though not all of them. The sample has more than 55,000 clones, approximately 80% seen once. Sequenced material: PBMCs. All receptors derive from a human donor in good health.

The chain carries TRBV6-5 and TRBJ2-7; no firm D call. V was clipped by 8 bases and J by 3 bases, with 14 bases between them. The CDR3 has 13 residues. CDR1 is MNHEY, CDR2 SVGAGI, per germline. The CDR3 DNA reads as TGTGCCAGCCTATCAAACGGTGACTACGAGCAGTACTTC. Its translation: CASLSNGDYEQYF.

The CDR3 DNA reads as TGCGCCAGCAGTCAATCCCCGACAGGGGCTGGATTTCTGGCGAGCACCTACAATGAGCAGTTCTTC. Protein: CASSQSPTGAGFLASTYNEQFF. The chain couples TRBV23-1 to TRBJ2-1; 8 nucleotides agree with TRBD1. TRBV23-1 is sorted into the ORF group, with uncertain function. The CDR3 is 22 amino acids. V dropped 0 bases and J dropped 2; count of bases not matched to a gene: 21.

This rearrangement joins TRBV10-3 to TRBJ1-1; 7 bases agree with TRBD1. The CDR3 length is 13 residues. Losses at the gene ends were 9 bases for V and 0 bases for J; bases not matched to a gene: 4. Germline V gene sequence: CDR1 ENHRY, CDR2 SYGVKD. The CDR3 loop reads CAMAGQVNTEAFF. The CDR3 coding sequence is TGTGCCATGGCAGGACAGGTGAACACTGAAGCTTTCTTT.

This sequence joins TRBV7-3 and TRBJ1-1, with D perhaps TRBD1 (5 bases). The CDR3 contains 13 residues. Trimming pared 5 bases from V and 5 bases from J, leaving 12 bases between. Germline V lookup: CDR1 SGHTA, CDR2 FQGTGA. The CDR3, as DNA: TGTGCCAGCAGCCCCGGGGGGACTACTGAAGCTTTCTTT. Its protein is CASSPGGTTEAFF.

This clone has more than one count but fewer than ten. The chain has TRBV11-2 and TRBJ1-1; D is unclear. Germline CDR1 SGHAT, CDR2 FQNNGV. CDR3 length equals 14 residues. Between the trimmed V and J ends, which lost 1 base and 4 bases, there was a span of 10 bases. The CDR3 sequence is CASSLVGSTTEAFF. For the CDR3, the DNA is TGTGCCAGCAGCTTAGTGGGGAGCACCACTGAAGCTTTCTTT.

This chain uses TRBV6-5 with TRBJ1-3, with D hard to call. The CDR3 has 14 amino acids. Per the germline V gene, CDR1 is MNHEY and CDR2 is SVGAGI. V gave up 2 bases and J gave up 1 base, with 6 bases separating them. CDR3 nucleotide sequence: TGTGCCAGCAGTTACGGCGGGTCTGGAAACACCATATATTTT. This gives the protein CASSYGGSGNTIYF.

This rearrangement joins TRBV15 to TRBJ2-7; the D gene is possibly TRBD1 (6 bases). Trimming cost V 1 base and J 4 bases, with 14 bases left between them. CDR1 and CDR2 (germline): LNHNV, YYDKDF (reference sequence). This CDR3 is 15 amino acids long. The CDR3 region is CATSRVSGQQYEQYF. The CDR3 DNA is TGTGCCACCAGCAGAGTATCCGGACAGCAATACGAGCAGTACTTC. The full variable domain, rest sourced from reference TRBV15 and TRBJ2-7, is DAMVIQNPRYQVTQFGKPVTLSCSQTLNHNVMYWYQQKSSQAPKLLFHYYDKDFNNEADTPDNFQSRRPNTSFCFLDIRSPGLGDTAMYLCATSRVSGQQYEQYFGPGTRLTVT.

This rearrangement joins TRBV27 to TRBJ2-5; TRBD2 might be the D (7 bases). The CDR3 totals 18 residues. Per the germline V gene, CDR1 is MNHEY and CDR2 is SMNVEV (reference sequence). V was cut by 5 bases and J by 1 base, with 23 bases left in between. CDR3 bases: TGTGCCAGCAGTCAGTTCGGGGGCCTGGGGGGGAGCCAAGAGACCCAGTACTTC. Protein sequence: CASSQFGGLGGSQETQYF.

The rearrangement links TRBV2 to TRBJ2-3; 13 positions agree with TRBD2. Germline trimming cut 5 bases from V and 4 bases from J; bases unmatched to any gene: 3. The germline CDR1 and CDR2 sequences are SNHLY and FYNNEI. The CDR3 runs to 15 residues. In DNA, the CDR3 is TGTGCCAGCAGTCGGACTAGCGGGAGAGCAGATACGCAGTATTTT. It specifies CASSRTSGRADTQYF.

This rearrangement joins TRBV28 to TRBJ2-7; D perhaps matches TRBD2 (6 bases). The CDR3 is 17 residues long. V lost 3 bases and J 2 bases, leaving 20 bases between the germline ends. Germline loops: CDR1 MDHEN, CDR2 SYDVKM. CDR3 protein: CASSFPGGARSTYEQYF. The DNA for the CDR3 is TGTGCCAGCAGTTTCCCAGGAGGGGCCCGTTCGACCTACGAGCAGTACTTC.

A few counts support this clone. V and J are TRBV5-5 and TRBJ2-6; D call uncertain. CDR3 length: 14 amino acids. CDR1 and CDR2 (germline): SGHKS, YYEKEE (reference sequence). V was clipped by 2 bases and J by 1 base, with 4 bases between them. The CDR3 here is CASSLASGANVLTF. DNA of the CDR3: TGTGCCAGCAGCTTAGCATCTGGGGCCAACGTCCTGACTTTC.

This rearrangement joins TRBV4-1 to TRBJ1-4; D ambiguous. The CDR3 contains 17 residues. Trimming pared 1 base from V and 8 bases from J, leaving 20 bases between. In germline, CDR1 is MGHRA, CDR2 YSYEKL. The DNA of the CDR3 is TGCGCCAGCAGCCAAGCCCCCTGGCTGGGCCATTTAGAAAAACTGTTTTTT. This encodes CASSQAPWLGHLEKLFF.

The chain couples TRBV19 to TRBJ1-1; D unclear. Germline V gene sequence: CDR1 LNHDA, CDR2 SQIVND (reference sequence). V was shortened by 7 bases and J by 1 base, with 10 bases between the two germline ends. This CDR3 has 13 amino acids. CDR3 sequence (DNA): TGTGCCAGTACCAAGAACTGGAACACTGAAGCTTTCTTT. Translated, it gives CASTKNWNTEAFF.

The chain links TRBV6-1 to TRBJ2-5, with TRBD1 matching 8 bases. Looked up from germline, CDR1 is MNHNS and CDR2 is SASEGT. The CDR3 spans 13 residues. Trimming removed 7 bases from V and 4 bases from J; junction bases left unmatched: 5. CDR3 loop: CASMVQGAETQYF. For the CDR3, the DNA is TGTGCCAGCATGGTTCAGGGGGCAGAGACCCAGTACTTC.

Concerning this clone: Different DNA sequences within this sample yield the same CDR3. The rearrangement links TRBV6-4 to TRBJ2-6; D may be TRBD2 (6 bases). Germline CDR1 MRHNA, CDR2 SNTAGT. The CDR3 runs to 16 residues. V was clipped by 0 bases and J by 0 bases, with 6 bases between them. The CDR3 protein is CASSDSSGSGANVLTF. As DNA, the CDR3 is TGTGCCAGCAGTGACTCTAGCGGCTCTGGGGCCAACGTCCTGACTTTC.

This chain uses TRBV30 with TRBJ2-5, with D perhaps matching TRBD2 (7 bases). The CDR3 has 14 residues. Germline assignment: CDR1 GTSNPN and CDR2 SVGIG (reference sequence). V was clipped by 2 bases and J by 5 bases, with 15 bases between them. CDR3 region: CAWSPGGGGETQYF. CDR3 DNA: TGTGCCTGGAGTCCGGGAGGAGGGGGGGAGACCCAGTACTTC.

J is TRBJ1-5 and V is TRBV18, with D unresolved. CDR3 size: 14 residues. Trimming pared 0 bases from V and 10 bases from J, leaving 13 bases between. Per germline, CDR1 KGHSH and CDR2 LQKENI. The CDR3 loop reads CASSPPSGPFPQHF. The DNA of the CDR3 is TGTGCCAGCTCACCACCGTCAGGCCCTTTTCCCCAGCATTTT.

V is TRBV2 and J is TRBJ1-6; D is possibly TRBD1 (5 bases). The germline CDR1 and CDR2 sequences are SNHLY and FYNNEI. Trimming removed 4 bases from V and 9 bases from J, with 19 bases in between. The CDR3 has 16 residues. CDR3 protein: CASSGVRVNGGSPLHF. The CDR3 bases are TGTGCCAGCAGTGGGGTCAGGGTAAACGGTGGTTCACCCCTCCACTTT. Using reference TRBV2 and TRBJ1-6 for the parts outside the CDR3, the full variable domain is EPEVTQTPSHQVTQMGQEVILRCVPISNHLYFYWYRQILGQKVEFLVSFYNNEISEKSEIFDDQFSVERPDGSNFTLKIRSTKLEDSAMYFCASSGVRVNGGSPLHFGNGTRLTVT.

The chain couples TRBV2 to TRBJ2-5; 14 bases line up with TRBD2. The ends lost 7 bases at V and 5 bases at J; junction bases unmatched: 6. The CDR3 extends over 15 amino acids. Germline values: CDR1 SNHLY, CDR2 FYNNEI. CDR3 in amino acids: CASNRLAGGGETQYF. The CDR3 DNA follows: TGTGCCAGCAATCGACTAGCGGGAGGGGGTGAGACCCAGTACTTC.

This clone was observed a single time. Here the CDR3 DNA reads TGTGCCAGCAATGGACAGGGCCGCTACGAGCAGTACTTC. As protein: CASNGQGRYEQYF. The chain combines TRBV2 with TRBJ2-7, with TRBD1 matching 8 bases. This CDR3 region has 13 residues. The germline CDR1 and CDR2 sequences are SNHLY and FYNNEI. V gave up 7 bases and J gave up 3 bases; unmatched junction bases: 5.